This T cell receptor beta chain was captured in a study of cytotoxic CD8 clonotypes in ibrutinib-treated CLL. Profiled with immunoSEQ multiplex PCR; TCRdb holds only in-frame clones, not every one. The top ten clones hold over 10% of a sample with 150,000 or so clones, approximately 81% of them seen once. The ends were cut back, 3 bases at V and 7 bases at J, with 9 bases in the middle. The length of the CDR3 is 13 residues. Germline loops: CDR1 LNHDA, CDR2 SQIVND (reference sequence). As regards this clone: No antigen is known for it.

Cryopreserved PBMCs were the source of around 2 micrograms of genomic DNA, which went to TCR beta libraries. General study findings and limits: Baseline clonality, above age-matched healthy donor levels, tracked circulating CD8+ T-cell counts.

The chain is built from TRBV19 and TRBJ2-2, with D unclear. This clonotype was sampled from a human donor with chronic lymphocytic leukemia. This sample comprised PBMCs, obtained after 12 months of ibrutinib treatment. CDR3 bases: TGTGCCAGTAGTATTGGATCCCTCGGGGAGCTGTTTTTT. The encoded protein is CASSIGSLGELFF.